This T cell receptor (beta chain) was identified during a study of metastatic and nonmetastatic thyroid tumors. Study-level background: Blood and tumor or nodule tissue repertoires from malignant and benign thyroid patients were compared.

Trimming shortened V by 3 bases and J by 0 bases, and 10 bases separated the two germline ends. CDR1 DFQATT and CDR2 SNEGSKA come from the germline V gene (reference sequence). The CDR3 is 14 residues long. Thyroid surgery took place with no prior treatment in any patient. Using MiXCR, TCRdb re-called clones from the PCR reads. The data show approximately 90,000 clones, about an eighth seen once. In its sample, this clone was seen many times. The TCR sequence derives from a female donor with papillary thyroid cancer or a benign thyroid nodule (not recorded which). Some clones in this sample may be carry-over from other donors' samples. Specimen: blood. This rearrangement joins TRBV20-1 to TRBJ2-3, with D unresolved. This CDR3 reads CSASRSASTDTQYF. The CDR3 coding sequence is TGCAGTGCTAGTCGTAGTGCTAGCACAGATACGCAGTATTTT.